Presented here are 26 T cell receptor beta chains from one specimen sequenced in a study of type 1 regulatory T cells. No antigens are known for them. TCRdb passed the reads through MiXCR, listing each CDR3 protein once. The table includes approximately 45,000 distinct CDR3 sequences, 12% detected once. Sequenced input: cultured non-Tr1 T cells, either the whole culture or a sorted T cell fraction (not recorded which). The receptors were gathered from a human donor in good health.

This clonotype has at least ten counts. CDR3 coding DNA: TGCGCCAGCAGCTTGGGTTTGGAGGTAACAGATACGCAGTATTTT. Amino acids: CASSLGLEVTDTQYF. The chain carries TRBV5-1 and TRBJ2-3; tentative D call: TRBD2 (5 bases). The CDR3 runs to 15 residues. V was clipped by 0 bases and J by 3 bases, with 11 bases between them. CDR1 is SGHRS, CDR2 YFSETQ, per germline.

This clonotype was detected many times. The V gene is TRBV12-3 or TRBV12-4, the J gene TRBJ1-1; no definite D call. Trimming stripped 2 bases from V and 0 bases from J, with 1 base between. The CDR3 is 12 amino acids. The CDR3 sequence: CASSLMNTEAFF. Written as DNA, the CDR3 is TGTGCCAGCAGTTTAATGAACACTGAAGCTTTCTTT.

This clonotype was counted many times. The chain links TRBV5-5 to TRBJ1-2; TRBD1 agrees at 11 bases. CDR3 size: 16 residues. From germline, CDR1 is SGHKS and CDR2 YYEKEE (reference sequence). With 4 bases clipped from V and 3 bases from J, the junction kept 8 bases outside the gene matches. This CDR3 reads CASSPGQGAFYYGYTF. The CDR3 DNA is TGTGCCAGCAGCCCCGGACAGGGGGCTTTCTACTATGGCTACACCTTC. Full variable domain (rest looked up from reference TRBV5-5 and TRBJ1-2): DAGVTQSPTHLIKTRGQQVTLRCSPISGHKSVSWYQQVLGQGPQFIFQYYEKEERGRGNFPDRFSARQFPNYSSELNVNALLLGDSALYLCASSPGQGAFYYGYTFGSGTRLTVV.

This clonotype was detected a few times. The CDR3 sequence: CSWDRGDTQYF. DNA for the CDR3: TGCAGTTGGGACAGGGGAGATACGCAGTATTTT. The chain carries TRBV20-1 and TRBJ2-3; 10 bases fit TRBD1. Germline CDR1 DFQATT, CDR2 SNEGSKA (reference sequence). The V gene end was trimmed by 8 bases and the J gene end by 5 bases; junction bases not matched to a gene: 1. The CDR3 consists of 11 residues.

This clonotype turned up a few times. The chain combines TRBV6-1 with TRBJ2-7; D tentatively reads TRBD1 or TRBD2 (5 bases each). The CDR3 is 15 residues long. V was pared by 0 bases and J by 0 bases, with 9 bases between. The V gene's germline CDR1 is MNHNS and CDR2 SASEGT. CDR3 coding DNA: TGTGCCAGCAGTGAAGCTGGGACGGTCTCCTACGAGCAGTACTTC. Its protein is CASSEAGTVSYEQYF.

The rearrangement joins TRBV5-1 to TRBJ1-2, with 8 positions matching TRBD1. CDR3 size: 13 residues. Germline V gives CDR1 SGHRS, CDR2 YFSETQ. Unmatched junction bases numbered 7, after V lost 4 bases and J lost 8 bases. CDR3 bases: TGCGCCAGCAGCCTGATGACAGGGGACGGCTACACCTTC. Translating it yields CASSLMTGDGYTF.

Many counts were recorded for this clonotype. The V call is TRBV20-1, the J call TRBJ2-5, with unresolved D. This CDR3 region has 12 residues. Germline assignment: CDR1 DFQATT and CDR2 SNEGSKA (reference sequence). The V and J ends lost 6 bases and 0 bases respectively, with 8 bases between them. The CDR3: CSATDHQETQYF. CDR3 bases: TGCAGTGCCACGGACCACCAAGAGACCCAGTACTTC.

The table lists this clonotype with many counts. CDR3 loop: CASSLVGLGVGEQYF. The CDR3 DNA sequence: TGTGCCAGCAGCTTAGTGGGGCTAGGCGTCGGCGAGCAGTACTTC. The V and J genes are TRBV7-8 and TRBJ2-7; TRBD1 is a possible D gene (5 bases). Trimming took 1 base from V and 6 from J, leaving 16 bases between them. The CDR3 has 15 amino acids. Looked up from germline, CDR1 is SGHVS and CDR2 is FQNEAQ.

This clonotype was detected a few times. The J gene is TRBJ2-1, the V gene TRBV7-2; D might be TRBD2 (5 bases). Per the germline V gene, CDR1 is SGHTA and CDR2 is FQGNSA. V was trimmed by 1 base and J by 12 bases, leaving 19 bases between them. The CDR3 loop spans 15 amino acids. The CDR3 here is CASSLVSGPSDAQFF. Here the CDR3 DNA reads TGTGCCAGCAGCTTAGTAAGCGGTCCGTCCGATGCGCAGTTCTTC.

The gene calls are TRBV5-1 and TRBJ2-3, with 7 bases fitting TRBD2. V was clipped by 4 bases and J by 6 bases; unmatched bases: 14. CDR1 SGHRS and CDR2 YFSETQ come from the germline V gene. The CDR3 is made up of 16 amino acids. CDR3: CASSRTGTIGSDTQYF. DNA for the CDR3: TGCGCCAGCAGCCGGACCGGGACTATCGGGAGCGATACGCAGTATTTT. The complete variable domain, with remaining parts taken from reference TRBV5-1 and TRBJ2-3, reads KAGVTQTPRYLIKTRGQQVTLSCSPISGHRSVSWYQQTPGQGLQFLFEYFSETQRNKGNFPGRFSGRQFSNSRSEMNVSTLELGDSALYLCASSRTGTIGSDTQYFGPGTRLTVL.

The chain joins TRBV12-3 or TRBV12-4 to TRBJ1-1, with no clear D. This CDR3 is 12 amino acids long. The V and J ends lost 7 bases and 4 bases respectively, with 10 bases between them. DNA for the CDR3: TGTGCCAGCACCCACCGGGTCACTGAAGCTTTCTTT. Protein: CASTHRVTEAFF.

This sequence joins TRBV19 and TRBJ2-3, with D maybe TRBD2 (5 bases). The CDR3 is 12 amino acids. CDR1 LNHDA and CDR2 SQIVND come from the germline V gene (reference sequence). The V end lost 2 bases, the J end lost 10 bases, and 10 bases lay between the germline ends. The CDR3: CASSIPPGSQYF. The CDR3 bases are TGTGCCAGTAGTATACCCCCGGGATCGCAGTATTTT.

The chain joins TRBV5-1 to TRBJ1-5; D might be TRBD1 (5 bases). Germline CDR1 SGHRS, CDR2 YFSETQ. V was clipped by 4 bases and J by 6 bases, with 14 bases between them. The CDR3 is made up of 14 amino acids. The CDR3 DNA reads TGCGCCAGCAGCGACGGTCAGGGACGTCAGCCCCAGCATTTT. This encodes CASSDGQGRQPQHF.

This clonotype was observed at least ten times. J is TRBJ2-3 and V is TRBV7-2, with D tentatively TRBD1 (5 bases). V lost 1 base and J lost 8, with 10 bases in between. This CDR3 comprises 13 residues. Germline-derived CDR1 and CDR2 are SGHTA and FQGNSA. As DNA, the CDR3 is TGTGCCAGCAGCTTAGACCAGGGATCTACGCAGTATTTT. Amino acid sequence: CASSLDQGSTQYF.

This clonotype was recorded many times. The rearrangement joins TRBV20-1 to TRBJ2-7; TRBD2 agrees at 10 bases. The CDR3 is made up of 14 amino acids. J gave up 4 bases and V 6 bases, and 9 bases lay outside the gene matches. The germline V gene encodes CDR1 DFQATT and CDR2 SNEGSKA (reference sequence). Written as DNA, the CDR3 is TGCAGTGCCAAGCCGGCAGCGGGAGGGTACGAGCAGTACTTC. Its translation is CSAKPAAGGYEQYF.

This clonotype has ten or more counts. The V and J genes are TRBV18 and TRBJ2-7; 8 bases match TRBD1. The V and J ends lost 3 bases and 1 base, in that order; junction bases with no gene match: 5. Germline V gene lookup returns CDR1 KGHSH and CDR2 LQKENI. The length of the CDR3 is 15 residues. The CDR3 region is CASSPPRTGSYEQYF. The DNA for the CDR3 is TGTGCCAGCTCACCTCCGCGGACAGGGTCCTACGAGCAGTACTTC.

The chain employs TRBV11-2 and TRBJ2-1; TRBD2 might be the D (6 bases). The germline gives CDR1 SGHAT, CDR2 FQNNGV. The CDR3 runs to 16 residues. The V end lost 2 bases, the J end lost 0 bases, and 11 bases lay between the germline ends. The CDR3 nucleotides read TGTGCCAGCAGCTTACGGGCGGGATACTCCTACAATGAGCAGTTCTTC. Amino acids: CASSLRAGYSYNEQFF.

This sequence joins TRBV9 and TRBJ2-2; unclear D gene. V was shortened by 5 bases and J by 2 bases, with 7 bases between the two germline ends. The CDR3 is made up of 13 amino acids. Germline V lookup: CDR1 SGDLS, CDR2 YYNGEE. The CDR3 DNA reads TGTGCCAGCAGATCTGGTAACACCGGGGAGCTGTTTTTT. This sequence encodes CASRSGNTGELFF.

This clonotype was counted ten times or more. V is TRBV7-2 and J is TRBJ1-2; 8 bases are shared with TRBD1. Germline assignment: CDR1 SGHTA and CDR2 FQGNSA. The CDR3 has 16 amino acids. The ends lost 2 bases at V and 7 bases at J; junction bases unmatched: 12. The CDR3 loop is CASSLSQGVRLFGYTF. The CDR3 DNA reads TGTGCCAGCAGCTTATCACAGGGGGTTCGGCTATTTGGCTACACCTTC.

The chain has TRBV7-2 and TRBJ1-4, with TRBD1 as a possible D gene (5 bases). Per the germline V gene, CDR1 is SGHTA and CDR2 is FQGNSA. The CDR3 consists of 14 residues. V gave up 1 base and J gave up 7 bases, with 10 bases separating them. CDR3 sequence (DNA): TGTGCCAGCAGCTTAGGGGCAGGGAGTGAAAAACTGTTTTTT. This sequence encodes CASSLGAGSEKLFF.

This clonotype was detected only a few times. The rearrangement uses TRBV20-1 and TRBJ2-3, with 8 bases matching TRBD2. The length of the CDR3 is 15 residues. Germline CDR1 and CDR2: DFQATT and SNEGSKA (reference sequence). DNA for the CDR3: TGCAGCGGGAGGGACGGACTAGTCGTCACAGATACGCAGTATTTT. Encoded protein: CSGRDGLVVTDTQYF.

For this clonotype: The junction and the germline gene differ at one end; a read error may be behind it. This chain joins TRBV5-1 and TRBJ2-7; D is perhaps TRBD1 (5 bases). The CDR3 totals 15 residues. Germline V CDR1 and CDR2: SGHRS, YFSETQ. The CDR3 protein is CAGSQGVGLAYEQYF. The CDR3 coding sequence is TGCGCCGGCAGCCAAGGGGTCGGGCTTGCCTACGAGCAGTACTTC.

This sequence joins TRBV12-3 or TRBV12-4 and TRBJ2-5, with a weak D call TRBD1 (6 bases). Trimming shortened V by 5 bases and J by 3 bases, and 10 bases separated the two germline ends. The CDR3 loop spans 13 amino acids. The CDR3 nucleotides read TGTGCCAGCAGTAGCAGGGGCGAAGAGACCCAGTACTTC. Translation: CASSSRGEETQYF.

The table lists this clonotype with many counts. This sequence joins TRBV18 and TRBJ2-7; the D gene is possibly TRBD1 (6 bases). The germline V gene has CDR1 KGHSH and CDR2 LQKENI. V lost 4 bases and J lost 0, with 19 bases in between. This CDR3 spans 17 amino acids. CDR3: CASSLQSLRGSSYEQYF. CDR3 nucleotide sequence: TGTGCCAGCTCACTACAATCCCTGAGGGGGAGCTCCTACGAGCAGTACTTC.

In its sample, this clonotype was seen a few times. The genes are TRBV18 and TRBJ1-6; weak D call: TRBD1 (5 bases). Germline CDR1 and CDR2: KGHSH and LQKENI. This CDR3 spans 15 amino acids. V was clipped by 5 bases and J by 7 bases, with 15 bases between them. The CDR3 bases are TGTGCCAGCTCAACGAACGACAGCCCGAATTCACCCCTCCACTTT. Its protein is CASSTNDSPNSPLHF.

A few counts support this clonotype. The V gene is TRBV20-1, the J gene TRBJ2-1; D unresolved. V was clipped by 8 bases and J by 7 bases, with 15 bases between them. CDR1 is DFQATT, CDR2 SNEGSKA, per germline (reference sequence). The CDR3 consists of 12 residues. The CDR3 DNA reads TGCAGTCCTGGGCCCCAAGGAAATGAGCAGTTCTTC. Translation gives CSPGPQGNEQFF.